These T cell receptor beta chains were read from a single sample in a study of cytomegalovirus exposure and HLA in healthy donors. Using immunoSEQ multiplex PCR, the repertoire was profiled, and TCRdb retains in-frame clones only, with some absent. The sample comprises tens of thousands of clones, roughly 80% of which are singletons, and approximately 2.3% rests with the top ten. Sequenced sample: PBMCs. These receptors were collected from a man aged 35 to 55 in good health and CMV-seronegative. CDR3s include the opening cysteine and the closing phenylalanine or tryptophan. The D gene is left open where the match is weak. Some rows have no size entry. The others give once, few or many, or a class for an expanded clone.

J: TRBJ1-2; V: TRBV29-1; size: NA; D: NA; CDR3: CSVERSVVYGYTF; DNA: TGCAGCGTTGAAAGATCGGTGGTCTATGGCTACACCTTC
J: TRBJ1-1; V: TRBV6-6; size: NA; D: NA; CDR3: CASSPGAPMNTEAFF; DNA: TGTGCCAGCAGCCCAGGGGCTCCTATGAACACTGAAGCTTTCTTT
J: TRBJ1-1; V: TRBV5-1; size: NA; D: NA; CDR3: CASSLIGDTEAFF; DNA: TGCGCCAGCAGCCTAATAGGGGACACTGAAGCTTTCTTT
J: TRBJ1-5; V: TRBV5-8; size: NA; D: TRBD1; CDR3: CASSPGQGAGNQPQHF; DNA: TGTGCCAGCAGCCCAGGACAGGGGGCTGGCAATCAGCCCCAGCATTTT
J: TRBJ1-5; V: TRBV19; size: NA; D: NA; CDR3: CASSITYSNQPQHF; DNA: TGTGCCAGTAGTATAACTTATAGCAATCAGCCCCAGCATTTT
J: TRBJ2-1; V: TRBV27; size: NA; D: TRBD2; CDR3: CASSQGLAGVSEQFF; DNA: TGTGCCAGCAGTCAAGGACTAGCGGGAGTCAGTGAGCAGTTCTTC
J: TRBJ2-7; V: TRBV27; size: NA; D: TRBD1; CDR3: CASSSYVGQGVYEQYF; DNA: TGTGCCAGCAGTTCCTACGTCGGGCAGGGGGTCTACGAGCAGTACTTC
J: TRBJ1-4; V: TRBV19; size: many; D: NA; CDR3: CASSIVLNEKLFF; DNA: TGTGCCAGTAGTATAGTCCTTAATGAAAAACTGTTTTTT
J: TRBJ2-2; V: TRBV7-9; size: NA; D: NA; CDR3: CASSRTDGTGELFF; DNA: TGTGCCAGCAGCCGGACAGATGGGACCGGGGAGCTGTTTTTT
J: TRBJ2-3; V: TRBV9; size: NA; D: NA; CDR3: CASSVEGTHLDTQYF; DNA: TGTGCCAGCAGCGTAGAAGGGACACACCTCGATACGCAGTATTTT
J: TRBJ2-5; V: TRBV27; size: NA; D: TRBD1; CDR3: CASSLLGQKTQYF; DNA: TGTGCCAGCAGTTTATTGGGACAGAAGACCCAGTACTTC
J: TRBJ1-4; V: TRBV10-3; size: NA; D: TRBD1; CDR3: CAISERTGVNEKLFF; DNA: TGTGCCATCAGTGAACGGACAGGGGTTAATGAAAAACTGTTTTTT
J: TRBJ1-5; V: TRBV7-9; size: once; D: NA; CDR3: CASSLGPKSNQPQHF; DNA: TGTGCCAGCAGCCTGGGGCCTAAAAGCAATCAGCCCCAGCATTTT
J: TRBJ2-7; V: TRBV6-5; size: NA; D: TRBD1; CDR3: CASSYSQGATYEQYF; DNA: TGTGCCAGCAGTTACTCGCAGGGGGCAACCTACGAGCAGTACTTC
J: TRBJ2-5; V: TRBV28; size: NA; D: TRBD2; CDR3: CASTSGIETQYF; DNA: TGTGCCAGCACCAGCGGGATAGAGACCCAGTACTTC
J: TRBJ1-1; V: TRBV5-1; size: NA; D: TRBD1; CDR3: CVSSPGQGAGGGLEAFF; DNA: TGCGTCAGCAGCCCGGGACAGGGGGCAGGAGGGGGCCTTGAAGCTTTCTTT
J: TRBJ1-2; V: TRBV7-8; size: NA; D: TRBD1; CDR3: CASSLDVGSQGYGYTF; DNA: TGTGCCAGCAGCTTAGATGTTGGGTCACAGGGGTACGGCTACACCTTC
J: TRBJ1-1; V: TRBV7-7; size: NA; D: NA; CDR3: CASSPTENTEAFF; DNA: TGTGCTAGCAGCCCGACAGAGAACACTGAAGCTTTCTTT
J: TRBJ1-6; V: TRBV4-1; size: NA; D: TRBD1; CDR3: CASSQDFEQGISPLHF; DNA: TGCGCCAGCAGCCAAGATTTTGAACAGGGGATTTCACCCCTCCACTTT
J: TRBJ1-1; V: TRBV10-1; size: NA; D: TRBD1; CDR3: CASSGQGSGTEAFF; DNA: TGCGCCAGCAGCGGACAGGGAAGCGGAACTGAAGCTTTCTTT
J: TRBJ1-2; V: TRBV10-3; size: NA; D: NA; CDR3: CAISESRQAAMSYGYTF; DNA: TGTGCCATCAGTGAGTCCCGACAGGCAGCGATGTCCTATGGCTACACCTTC
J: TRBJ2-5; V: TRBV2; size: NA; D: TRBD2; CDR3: CASRRLAGGPRETQYF; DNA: TGTGCCAGCAGGAGACTAGCGGGAGGGCCCCGGGAGACCCAGTACTTC
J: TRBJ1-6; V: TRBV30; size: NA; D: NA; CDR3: CAWGGPMDSPLHF; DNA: TGTGCCTGGGGGGGCCCTATGGATTCACCCCTCCACTTT